The rows below give T cell receptor beta chains drawn from one sample of a study of technical replicates of blood from a handful of donors. The data were produced by immunoSEQ multiplex PCR, yet TCRdb's version contains in-frame clones alone and is incomplete. The table lists about 13,000 clones, over 90% of them singletons. The specimen was PBMCs. The receptors here all came from a human donor in good health. Both conserved end residues are part of each CDR3. D genes are given only for firm matches. A row's size may be missing; if present it is once, few, many or a size class.

size	V	D	J	CDR3	DNA
-	TRBV19	-	TRBJ1-4	CASSIGGEWEKLFF	TGTGCCAGTAGTATTGGAGGGGAGTGGGAAAAACTGTTTTTT
-	TRBV2	TRBD1	TRBJ2-1	CASSRRTGGQFF	TGTGCCAGCAGTCGAAGGACAGGTGGGCAGTTCTTC
-	TRBV9	TRBD2	TRBJ2-3	CASTPGLAGSDTQYF	TGTGCCAGCACCCCGGGACTAGCGGGATCAGATACGCAGTATTTT
-	TRBV27	-	TRBJ2-1	CASTSSPYNEQFF	TGTGCCAGCACCTCGAGCCCCTACAATGAGCAGTTCTTC
few	TRBV6-1	-	TRBJ1-4	CASSEGGGTNEKLFF	TGTGCCAGCAGTGAAGGAGGAGGCACTAATGAAAAACTGTTTTTT
-	TRBV6-5	TRBD2	TRBJ2-7	CASTPGLAGVEQYF	TGTGCCAGCACCCCGGGACTAGCGGGAGTCGAGCAGTACTTC
-	TRBV5-4	-	TRBJ2-4	CASSLSRTDPGNIQYF	TGTGCCAGCAGCTTGTCCCGCACGGATCCGGGGAACATTCAGTACTTC
-	TRBV6-4	TRBD2	TRBJ2-2	CASSEAGDTGELFF	TGTGCCAGCAGTGAAGCGGGGGACACCGGGGAGCTGTTTTTT
-	TRBV28	TRBD1	TRBJ2-7	CASSLLYARGKQTYEQYF	TGTGCCAGCAGCCTTCTCTATGCCAGGGGGAAACAAACCTACGAGCAGTACTTC
-	TRBV7-2	-	TRBJ2-3	CASSLRQFTDTQYF	TGTGCCAGCAGCTTACGACAGTTCACAGATACGCAGTATTTT
-	TRBV6-1	-	TRBJ1-1	CASSEGDGGPNTEAFF	TGTGCCAGCAGTGAGGGGGATGGGGGCCCCAACACTGAAGCTTTCTTT
-	TRBV5-1	-	TRBJ1-2	CASSPGGPANYGYTF	TGCGCCAGCAGCCCCGGGGGACCAGCTAACTATGGCTACACCTTC
-	TRBV4-2	TRBD2	TRBJ2-2	CASSQAIGTSTGELFF	TGTGCCAGCAGCCAAGCAATAGGGACTAGCACCGGGGAGCTGTTTTTT
-	TRBV5-6	TRBD2	TRBJ2-3	CASSYTSGSRTDTQYF	TGTGCCAGCAGCTACACTAGCGGGAGTCGCACAGATACGCAGTATTTT
-	TRBV5-1	-	TRBJ2-7	CASRVGLGSSYEQYF	TGCGCCAGCAGGGTTGGACTGGGTAGCTCCTACGAGCAGTACTTC
-	TRBV6-1	TRBD1	TRBJ2-5	CAVTDRGQETQYF	TGTGCCGTGACGGACAGGGGCCAAGAGACCCAGTACTTC
-	TRBV7-2	TRBD2	TRBJ2-5	CASSLRLAGRETQYF	TGTGCCAGCAGCTTAAGACTAGCGGGACGAGAGACCCAGTACTTC
-	TRBV19	-	TRBJ2-7	CASTPSGTDSYEQYF	TGTGCCAGTACCCCCTCGGGGACTGACTCCTACGAGCAGTACTTC
-	TRBV10-3	-	TRBJ1-1	CAISSSGALGGTEAFF	TGTGCCATCAGTTCTTCAGGGGCACTTGGCGGCACTGAAGCTTTCTTT
-	TRBV21-1	-	TRBJ2-1	CASSKSGGGWQFF	TGTGCCAGCAGCAAAAGCGGGGGCGGCTGGCAGTTCTTC
-	TRBV5-1	TRBD1	TRBJ2-1	CASSGQGFNEQFF	TGCGCCAGCAGTGGACAGGGGTTCAATGAGCAGTTCTTC
-	TRBV28	-	TRBJ2-4	CASSLAAVAGSGIQYF	TGTGCCAGCAGCTTAGCAGCGGTAGCTGGGTCGGGCATTCAGTACTTC
-	TRBV18	TRBD2	TRBJ2-7	CASSPGTSDEQYF	TGTGCCAGCTCACCCGGGACTAGCGACGAGCAGTACTTC
-	TRBV29-1	TRBD2	TRBJ2-1	CSVGLAGVAYNEQFF	TGCAGCGTTGGCCTAGCGGGAGTCGCCTACAATGAGCAGTTCTTC
-	TRBV9	TRBD1	TRBJ2-1	CASSVAPWTGESNEQFF	TGTGCCAGCAGCGTAGCACCCTGGACAGGGGAGAGCAATGAGCAGTTCTTC
-	TRBV7-8	TRBD1	TRBJ2-3	CASSSRGQGMGTDTQYF	TGTGCCAGCAGCAGCCGGGGACAGGGAATGGGCACAGATACGCAGTATTTT
-	TRBV7-7	TRBD2	TRBJ2-7	CASSLGTSGSYEQYF	TGTGCCAGCAGCTTAGGGACTAGCGGCTCCTACGAGCAGTACTTC
-	TRBV28	TRBD1	TRBJ1-2	CASSRTGSNYGYTF	TGTGCCAGCAGTAGGACAGGGTCTAACTATGGCTACACCTTC
-	TRBV11-2	TRBD1	TRBJ2-1	CASSFGQAQSYNEQFF	TGTGCCAGCAGCTTCGGACAGGCCCAATCCTACAATGAGCAGTTCTTC
-	TRBV27	-	TRBJ1-2	CASSRMTVSWGLYGYTF	TGTGCCAGCAGTCGAATGACAGTTTCCTGGGGGCTTTATGGCTACACCTTC
-	TRBV5-1	TRBD2	TRBJ2-2	CASSLLASGPNTGELFF	TGCGCCAGCAGCTTGTTGGCTAGCGGGCCGAACACCGGGGAGCTGTTTTTT
-	TRBV11-2	TRBD1	TRBJ2-7	CASRQGQGNSYEQYF	TGTGCCAGCAGGCAGGGACAGGGGAACTCCTACGAGCAGTACTTC
-	TRBV7-8	TRBD2	TRBJ2-7	CASRLAGAYEQYF	TGTGCCAGCCGACTAGCGGGAGCATACGAGCAGTACTTC
-	TRBV21-1	-	TRBJ2-7	CASSKAEAGGTYEQYF	TGTGCCAGCAGCAAAGCGGAAGCGGGGGGTACCTACGAGCAGTACTTC
-	TRBV7-2	-	TRBJ1-1	CASSFRGSPEAFF	TGTGCCAGCAGCTTCCGGGGTTCCCCTGAAGCTTTCTTT
-	TRBV27	TRBD1	TRBJ2-7	CASSYRGPSYEQYF	TGTGCCAGCAGTTACAGGGGGCCTTCCTACGAGCAGTACTTC
-	TRBV5-4	TRBD2	TRBJ2-2	CASSLQLAGEGGELFF	TGTGCCAGCAGCTTGCAACTAGCGGGAGAGGGCGGGGAGCTGTTTTTT
-	TRBV25-1	-	TRBJ2-1	CASSEISDRYNEQFF	TGTGCCAGCAGTGAAATCAGCGACCGCTACAATGAGCAGTTCTTC
once	TRBV7-9	TRBD1	TRBJ2-1	CASSSDRVYEQFF	TGTGCCAGCAGCTCCGACAGGGTTTATGAGCAGTTCTTC
-	TRBV15	-	TRBJ2-2	CATSLIVADTGELFF	TGTGCCACCAGCCTTATAGTCGCGGACACCGGGGAGCTGTTTTTT
-	TRBV29-1	-	TRBJ2-7	CSVRVGTSNAEQYF	TGCAGCGTCCGGGTGGGGACATCTAACGCCGAGCAGTACTTC
-	TRBV5-8	TRBD1	TRBJ1-1	CASSLGRGLMNTEAFF	TGTGCCAGCAGCTTGGGCAGGGGGCTCATGAACACTGAAGCTTTCTTT
-	TRBV18	-	TRBJ2-7	CASSLGALYEQYF	TGTGCCAGCTCACTAGGGGCCCTCTACGAGCAGTACTTC
-	TRBV5-1	-	TRBJ2-7	CASSPQGSYEQYF	TGCGCCAGCAGCCCACAGGGCTCCTACGAGCAGTACTTC
-	TRBV2	-	TRBJ2-2	CATKLGGNTGELFF	TGTGCCACAAAACTGGGGGGAAACACCGGGGAGCTGTTTTTT
-	TRBV5-1	-	TRBJ1-5	CASSRGGDSNQPQHF	TGCGCCAGCAGCCGGGGAGGGGATAGCAATCAGCCCCAGCATTTT
-	TRBV28	-	TRBJ1-1	CASSLLLSPRGGMNTEAFF	TGTGCCAGCAGTCTGCTATTATCCCCCCGGGGGGGAATGAACACTGAAGCTTTCTTT
-	TRBV5-1	TRBD2	TRBJ2-2	CASSLGLAESGELFF	TGCGCCAGCAGCTTGGGACTAGCGGAAAGCGGGGAGCTGTTTTTT
-	TRBV18	-	TRBJ1-3	CASSPPGGLYSGNTIYF	TGTGCCAGCTCACCACCAGGAGGACTTTACTCTGGAAACACCATATATTTT
-	TRBV11-2	-	TRBJ1-1	CASSPVGGMNTEAFF	TGTGCCAGCAGTCCGGTTGGGGGCATGAACACTGAAGCTTTCTTT
-	TRBV10-3	-	TRBJ1-2	CAISELGNPNYGYTF	TGTGCCATCAGTGAGCTCGGGAATCCTAACTATGGCTACACCTTC
-	TRBV6-5	TRBD2	TRBJ2-5	CASSRDWGGSETQYF	TGTGCCAGCAGCCGTGATTGGGGGGGGAGTGAGACCCAGTACTTC
-	TRBV25-1	-	TRBJ2-5	CASSEYTQQETQYF	TGTGCCAGCAGTGAATATACCCAGCAAGAGACCCAGTACTTC
once	TRBV19	TRBD1	TRBJ1-2	CASSNFGTGGGYGYTF	TGTGCCAGTAGTAATTTTGGGACAGGGGGAGGCTATGGCTACACCTTC
-	TRBV7-9	TRBD1	TRBJ2-2	CASSLRQGQNTGELFF	TGTGCCAGCAGCCTACGACAGGGGCAAAACACCGGGGAGCTGTTTTTT
-	TRBV2	-	TRBJ2-2	CASSERTVGGELFF	TGTGCCAGCAGTGAACGGACAGTGGGCGGGGAGCTGTTTTTT
-	TRBV7-9	TRBD2	TRBJ2-1	CASSLSGRASNEQFF	TGTGCCAGCAGCCTTAGCGGGAGGGCCAGCAATGAGCAGTTCTTC
-	TRBV28	TRBD1	TRBJ1-5	CASSSLGTGGILSNQPQHF	TGTGCCAGCAGTTCCCTCGGGACAGGGGGTATTCTTAGCAATCAGCCCCAGCATTTT
-	TRBV5-1	-	TRBJ2-7	CASSLGQALSSYEQYF	TGCGCCAGCAGCTTGGGGCAGGCCCTAAGCTCCTACGAGCAGTACTTC